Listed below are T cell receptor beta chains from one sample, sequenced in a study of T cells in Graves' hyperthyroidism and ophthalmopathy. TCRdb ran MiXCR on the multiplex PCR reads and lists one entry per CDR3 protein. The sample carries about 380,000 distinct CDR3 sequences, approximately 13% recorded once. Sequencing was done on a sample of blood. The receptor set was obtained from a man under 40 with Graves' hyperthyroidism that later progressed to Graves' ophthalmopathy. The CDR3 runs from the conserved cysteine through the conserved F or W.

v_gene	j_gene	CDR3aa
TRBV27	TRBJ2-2	CASTPGQGRTGELFF
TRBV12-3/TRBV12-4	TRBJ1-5	CASSGTVSNQPQHF
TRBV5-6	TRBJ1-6	CASSVPGGSYNSPLHF
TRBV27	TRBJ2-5	CASSLVGGFAQETQYF
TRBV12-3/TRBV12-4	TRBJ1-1	CASSFSMNTEAFF
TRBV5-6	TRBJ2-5	CASSLGGYTQTQYF
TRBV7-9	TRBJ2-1	CASSFGQGAFDEQFF
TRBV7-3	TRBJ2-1	CASSPWRGGLDEQFF
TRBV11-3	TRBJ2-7	CASSSTGWTSYEQYF
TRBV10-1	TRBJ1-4	CASSAAYNEKLFF
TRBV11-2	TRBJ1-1	CASSLEGPEAFF